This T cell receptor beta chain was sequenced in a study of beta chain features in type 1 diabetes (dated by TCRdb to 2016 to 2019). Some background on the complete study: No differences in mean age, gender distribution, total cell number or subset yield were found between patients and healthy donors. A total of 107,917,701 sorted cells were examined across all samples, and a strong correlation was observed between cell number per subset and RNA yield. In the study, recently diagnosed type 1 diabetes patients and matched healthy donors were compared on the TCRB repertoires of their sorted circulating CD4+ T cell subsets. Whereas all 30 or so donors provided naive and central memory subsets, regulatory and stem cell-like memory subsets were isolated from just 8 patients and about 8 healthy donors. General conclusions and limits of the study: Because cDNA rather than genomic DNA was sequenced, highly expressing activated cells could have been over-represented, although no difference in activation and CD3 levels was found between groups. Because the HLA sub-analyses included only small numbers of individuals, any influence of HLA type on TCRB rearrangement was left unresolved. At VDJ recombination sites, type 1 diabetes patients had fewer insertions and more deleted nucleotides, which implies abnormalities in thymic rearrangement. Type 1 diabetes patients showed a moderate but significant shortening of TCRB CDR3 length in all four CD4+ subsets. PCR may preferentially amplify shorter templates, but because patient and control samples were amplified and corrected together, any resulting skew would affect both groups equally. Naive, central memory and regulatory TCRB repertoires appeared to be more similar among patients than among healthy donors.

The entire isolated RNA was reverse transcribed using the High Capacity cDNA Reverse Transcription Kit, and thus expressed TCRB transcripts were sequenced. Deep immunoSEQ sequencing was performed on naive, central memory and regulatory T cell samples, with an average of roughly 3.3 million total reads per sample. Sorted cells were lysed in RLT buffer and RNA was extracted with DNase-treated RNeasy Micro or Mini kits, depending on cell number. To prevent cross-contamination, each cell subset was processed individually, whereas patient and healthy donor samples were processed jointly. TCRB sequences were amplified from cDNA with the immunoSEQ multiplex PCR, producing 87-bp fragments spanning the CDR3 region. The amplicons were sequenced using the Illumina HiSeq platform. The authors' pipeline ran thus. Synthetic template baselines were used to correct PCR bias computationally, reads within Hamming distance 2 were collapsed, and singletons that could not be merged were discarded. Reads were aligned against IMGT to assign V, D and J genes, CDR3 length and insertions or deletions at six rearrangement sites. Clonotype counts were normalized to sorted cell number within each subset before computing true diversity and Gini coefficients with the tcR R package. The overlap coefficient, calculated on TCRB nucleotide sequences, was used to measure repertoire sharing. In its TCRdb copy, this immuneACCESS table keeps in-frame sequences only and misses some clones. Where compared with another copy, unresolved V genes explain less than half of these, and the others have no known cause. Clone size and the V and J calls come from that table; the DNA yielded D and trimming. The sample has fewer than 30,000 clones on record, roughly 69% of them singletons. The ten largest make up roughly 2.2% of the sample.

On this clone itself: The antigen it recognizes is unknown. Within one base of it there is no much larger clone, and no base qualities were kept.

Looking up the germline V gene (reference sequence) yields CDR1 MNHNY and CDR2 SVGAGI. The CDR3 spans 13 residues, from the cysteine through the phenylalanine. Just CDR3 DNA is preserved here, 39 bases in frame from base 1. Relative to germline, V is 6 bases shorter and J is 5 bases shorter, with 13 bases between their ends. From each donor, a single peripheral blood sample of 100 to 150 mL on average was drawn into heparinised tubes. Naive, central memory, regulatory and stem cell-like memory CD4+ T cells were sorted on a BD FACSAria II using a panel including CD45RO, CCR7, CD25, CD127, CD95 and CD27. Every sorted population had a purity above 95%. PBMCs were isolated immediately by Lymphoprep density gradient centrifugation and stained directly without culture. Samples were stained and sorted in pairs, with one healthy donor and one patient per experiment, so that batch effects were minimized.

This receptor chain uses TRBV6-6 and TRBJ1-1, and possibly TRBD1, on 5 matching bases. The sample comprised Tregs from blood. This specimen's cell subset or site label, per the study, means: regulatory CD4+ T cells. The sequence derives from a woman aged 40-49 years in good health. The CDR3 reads CASRPGRGTEAFF. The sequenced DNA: TGTGCCAGCAGACCCGGGAGGGGAACTGAAGCTTTCTTT.